This T cell receptor (beta chain) stems from a study of T-cell memory formation after mild COVID-19. Overall study context: Largely donor-specific TCR clusters were found.

TCRdb re-called the 5' RACE reads through MiXCR, storing one row per CDR3 protein. The sample yields approximately 340,000 distinct CDR3 sequences, less than 20% seen once. General study points: The finding that pre-infection memory included some responding clones suggested that cross-reactive memory joined. Later expanders leaned CD4+, whereas clones that contracted between day 15 and 85 were balanced CD4/CD8. CD4+ contracting clones were found mainly in CM and EM, and CD8+ ones in EMRA.

The table lists this clonotype with a few counts. Its antigen remains unidentified. From germline, CDR1 is MNHNY and CDR2 SVGAGI (reference sequence). V lost 5 bases, J lost 1 base, and 6 bases stayed unmatched. The CDR3 totals 16 residues. Sequencing was performed on PBMCs or a T cell subset sorted from them (not recorded which). The source of this sequence is a man aged 18 to 29 who had mild COVID-19 (a few samples of this study predate the infection). Cell type and time point are not known. This chain links TRBV6-6 with TRBJ2-3; 10 nucleotides match TRBD1. The chain's CDR3 is CASSIDRGHGTDTQYF. DNA of the CDR3: TGTGCCAGCAGTATAGACAGGGGGCATGGCACAGATACGCAGTATTTT.